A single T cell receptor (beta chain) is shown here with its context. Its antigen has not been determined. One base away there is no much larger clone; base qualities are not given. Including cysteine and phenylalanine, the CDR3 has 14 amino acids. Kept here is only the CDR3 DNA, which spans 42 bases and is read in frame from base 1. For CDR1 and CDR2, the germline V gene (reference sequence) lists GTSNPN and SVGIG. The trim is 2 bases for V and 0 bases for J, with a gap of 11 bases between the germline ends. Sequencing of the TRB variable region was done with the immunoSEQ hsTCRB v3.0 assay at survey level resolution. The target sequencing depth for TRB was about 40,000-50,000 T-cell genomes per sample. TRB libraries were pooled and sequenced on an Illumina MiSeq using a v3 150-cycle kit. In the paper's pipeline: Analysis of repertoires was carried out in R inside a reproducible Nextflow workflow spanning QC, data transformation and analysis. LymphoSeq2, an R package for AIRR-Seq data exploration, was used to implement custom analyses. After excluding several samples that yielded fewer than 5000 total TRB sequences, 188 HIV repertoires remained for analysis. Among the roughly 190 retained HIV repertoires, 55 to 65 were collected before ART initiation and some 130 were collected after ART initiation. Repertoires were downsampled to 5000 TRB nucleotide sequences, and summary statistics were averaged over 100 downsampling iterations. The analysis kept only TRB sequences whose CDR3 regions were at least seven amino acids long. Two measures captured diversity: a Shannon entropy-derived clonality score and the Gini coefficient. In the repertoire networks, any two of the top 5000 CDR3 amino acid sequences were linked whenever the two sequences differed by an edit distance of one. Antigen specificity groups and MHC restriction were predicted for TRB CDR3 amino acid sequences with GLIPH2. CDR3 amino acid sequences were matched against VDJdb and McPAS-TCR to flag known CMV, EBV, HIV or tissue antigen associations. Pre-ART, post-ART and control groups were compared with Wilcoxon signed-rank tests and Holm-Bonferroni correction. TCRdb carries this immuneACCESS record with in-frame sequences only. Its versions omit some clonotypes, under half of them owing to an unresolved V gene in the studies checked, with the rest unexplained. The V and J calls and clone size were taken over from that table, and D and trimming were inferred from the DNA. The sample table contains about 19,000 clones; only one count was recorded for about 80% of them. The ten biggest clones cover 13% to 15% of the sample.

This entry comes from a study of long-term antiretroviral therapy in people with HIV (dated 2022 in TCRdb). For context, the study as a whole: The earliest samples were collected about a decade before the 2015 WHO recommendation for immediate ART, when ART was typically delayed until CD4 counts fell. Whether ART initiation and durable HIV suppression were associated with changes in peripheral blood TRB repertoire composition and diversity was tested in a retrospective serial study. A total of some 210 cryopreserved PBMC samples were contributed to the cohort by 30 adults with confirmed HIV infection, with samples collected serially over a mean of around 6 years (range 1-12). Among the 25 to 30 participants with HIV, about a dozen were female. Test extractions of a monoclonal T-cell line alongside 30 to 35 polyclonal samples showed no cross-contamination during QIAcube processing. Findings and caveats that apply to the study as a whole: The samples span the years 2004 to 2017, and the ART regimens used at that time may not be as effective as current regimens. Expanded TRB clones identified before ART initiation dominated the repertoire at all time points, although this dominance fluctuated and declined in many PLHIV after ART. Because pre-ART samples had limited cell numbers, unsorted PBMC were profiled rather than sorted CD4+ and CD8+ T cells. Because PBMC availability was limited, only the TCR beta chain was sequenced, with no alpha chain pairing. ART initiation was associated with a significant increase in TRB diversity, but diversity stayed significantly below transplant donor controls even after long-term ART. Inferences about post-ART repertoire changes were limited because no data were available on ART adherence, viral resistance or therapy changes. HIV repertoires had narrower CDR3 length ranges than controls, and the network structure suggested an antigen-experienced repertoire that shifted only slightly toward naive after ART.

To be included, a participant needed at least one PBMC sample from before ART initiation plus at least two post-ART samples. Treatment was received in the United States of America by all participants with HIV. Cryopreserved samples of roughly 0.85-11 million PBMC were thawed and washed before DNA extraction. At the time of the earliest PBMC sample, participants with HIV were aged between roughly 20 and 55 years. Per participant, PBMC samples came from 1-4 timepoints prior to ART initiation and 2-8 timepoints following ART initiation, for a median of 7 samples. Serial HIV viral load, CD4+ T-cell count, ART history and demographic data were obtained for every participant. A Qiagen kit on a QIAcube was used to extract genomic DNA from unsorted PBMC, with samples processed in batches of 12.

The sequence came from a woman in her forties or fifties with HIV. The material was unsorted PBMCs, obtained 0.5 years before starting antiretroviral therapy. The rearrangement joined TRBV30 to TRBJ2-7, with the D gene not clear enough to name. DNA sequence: TGTGCCTGGAGTCTCTCCCTAAGCTCCTACGAGCAGTACTTC. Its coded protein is CAWSLSLSSYEQYF.